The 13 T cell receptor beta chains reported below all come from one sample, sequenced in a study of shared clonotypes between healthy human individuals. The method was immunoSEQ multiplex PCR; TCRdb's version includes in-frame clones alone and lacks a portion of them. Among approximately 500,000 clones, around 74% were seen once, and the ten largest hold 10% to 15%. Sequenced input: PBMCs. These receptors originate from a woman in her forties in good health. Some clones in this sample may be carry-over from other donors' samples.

The CDR3 loop reads CASSPGQGGGTEAFF. CDR3 in DNA: TGCGCCAGCAGCCCGGGACAGGGCGGAGGCACTGAAGCTTTCTTT. The chain joins TRBV5-1 to TRBJ1-1; 9 bases fit TRBD1. The CDR3 runs 15 residues. CDR1 is SGHRS and CDR2 is YFSETQ in the germline V gene. The V and J ends lost 4 bases and 4 bases, in that order; junction bases with no gene match: 8.

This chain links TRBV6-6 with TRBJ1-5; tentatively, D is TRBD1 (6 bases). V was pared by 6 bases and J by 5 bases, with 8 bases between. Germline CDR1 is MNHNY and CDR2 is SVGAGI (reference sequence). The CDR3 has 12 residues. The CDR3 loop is CASSHRDQPQHF. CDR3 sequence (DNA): TGTGCCAGCAGCCACAGGGATCAGCCCCAGCATTTT.

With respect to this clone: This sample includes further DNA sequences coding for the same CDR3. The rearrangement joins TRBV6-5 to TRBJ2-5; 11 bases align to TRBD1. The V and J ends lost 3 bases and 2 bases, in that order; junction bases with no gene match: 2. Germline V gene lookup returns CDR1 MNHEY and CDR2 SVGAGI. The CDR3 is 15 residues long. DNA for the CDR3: TGTGCCAGCAGTTATCGGGACAGGGGGCAAGAGACCCAGTACTTC. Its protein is CASSYRDRGQETQYF.

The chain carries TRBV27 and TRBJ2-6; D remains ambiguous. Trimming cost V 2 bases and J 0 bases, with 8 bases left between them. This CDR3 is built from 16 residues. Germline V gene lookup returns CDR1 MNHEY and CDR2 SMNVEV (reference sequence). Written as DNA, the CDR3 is TGTGCCAGCAGTTTAGGTCAGCTCTCTGGGGCCAACGTCCTGACTTTC. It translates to CASSLGQLSGANVLTF.

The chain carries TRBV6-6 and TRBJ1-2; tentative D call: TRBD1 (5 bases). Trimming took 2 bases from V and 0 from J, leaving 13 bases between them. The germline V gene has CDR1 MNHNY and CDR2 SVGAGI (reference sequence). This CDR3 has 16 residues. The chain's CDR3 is CASSYAQVSPNYGYTF. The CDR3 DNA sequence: TGTGCCAGCAGTTACGCACAGGTTTCGCCTAACTATGGCTACACCTTC.

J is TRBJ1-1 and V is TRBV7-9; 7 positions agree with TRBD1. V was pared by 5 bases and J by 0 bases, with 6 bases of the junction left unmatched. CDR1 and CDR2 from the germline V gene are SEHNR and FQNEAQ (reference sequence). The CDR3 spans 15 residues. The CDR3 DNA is TGTGCCAGCAGCCGGACAGGAAACTTGAACACTGAAGCTTTCTTT. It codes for CASSRTGNLNTEAFF.

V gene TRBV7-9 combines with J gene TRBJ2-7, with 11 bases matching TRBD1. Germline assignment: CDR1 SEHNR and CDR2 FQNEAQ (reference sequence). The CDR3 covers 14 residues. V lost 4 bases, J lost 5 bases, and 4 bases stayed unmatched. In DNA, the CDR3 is TGTGCCAGCAGCTCCGGGACAGGGGGGGACGAGCAGTACTTC. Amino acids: CASSSGTGGDEQYF. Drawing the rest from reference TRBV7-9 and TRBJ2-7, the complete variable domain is DTGVSQNPRHKITKRGQNVTFRCDPISEHNRLYWYRQTLGQGPEFLTYFQNEAQLEKSRLLSDRFSAERPKGSFSTLEIQRTEQGDSAMYLCASSSGTGGDEQYFGPGTRLTVT.

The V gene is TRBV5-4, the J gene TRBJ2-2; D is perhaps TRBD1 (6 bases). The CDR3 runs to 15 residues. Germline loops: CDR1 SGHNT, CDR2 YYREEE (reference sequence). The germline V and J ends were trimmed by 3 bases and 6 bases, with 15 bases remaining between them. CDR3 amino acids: CASSSHRESAGELFF. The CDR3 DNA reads TGTGCCAGCAGCTCCCACAGGGAATCGGCCGGGGAGCTGTTTTTT.

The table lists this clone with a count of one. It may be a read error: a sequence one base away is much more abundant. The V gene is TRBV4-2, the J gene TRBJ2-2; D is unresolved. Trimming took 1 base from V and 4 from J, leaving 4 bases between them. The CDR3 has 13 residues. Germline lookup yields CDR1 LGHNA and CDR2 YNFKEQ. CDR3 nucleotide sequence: TGTGCCAGCAGCCAAGTGGGCACCGGGGAGCTGTTTTTT. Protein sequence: CASSQVGTGELFF.

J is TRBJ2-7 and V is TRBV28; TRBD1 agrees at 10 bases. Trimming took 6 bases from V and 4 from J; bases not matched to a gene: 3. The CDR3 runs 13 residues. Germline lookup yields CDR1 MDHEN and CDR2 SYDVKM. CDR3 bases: TGTGCCAGCAGGACAGGGGGCCTATACGAGCAGTACTTC. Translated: CASRTGGLYEQYF.

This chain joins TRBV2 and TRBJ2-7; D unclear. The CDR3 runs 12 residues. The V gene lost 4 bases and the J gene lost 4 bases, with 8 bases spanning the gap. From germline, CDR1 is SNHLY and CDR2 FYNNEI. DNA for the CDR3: TGTGCCAGCAGTGGTGGACGTTACGAGCAGTACTTC. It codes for CASSGGRYEQYF.

CDR3 sequence: CASSLGQGGGYTF. The CDR3 DNA reads as TGTGCCAGCAGCTTGGGACAGGGAGGCGGCTACACCTTC. The gene calls are TRBV7-2 and TRBJ1-2; TRBD1 aligns across 9 bases. Germline-derived CDR1 and CDR2 are SGHTA and FQGNSA. The CDR3 consists of 13 residues. V trimming: 3 bases; J trimming: 8 bases; junction bases outside the gene matches: 4.

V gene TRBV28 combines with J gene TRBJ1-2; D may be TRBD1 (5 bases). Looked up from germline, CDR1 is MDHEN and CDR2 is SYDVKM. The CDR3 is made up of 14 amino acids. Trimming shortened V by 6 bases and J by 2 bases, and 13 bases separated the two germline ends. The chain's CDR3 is CASREATENYGYTF. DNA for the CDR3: TGTGCCAGCAGAGAAGCGACAGAGAACTATGGCTACACCTTC.